The 5 T cell receptor beta chains below were found in one sample sequenced in a study of blood T cells in healthy people across ages. Using a J-beta primer mix together with a sample-barcoded 5' primer, a second PCR was run for roughly 6 to 12 cycles. TCRdb used MiXCR to reprocess the 5' RACE reads, holding one entry per CDR3 protein. In the table there are about 1,400,000 distinct CDR3 sequences, around 59% of which are singletons. Material: blood. These receptors all stem from a man between 18 and 29 years old in good health.

This chain connects TRBV20-1 to TRBJ2-3, with D unclear. The V end lost 3 bases, the J end lost 3 bases, and 7 bases lay between the germline ends. This CDR3 spans 12 amino acids. The germline V gene has CDR1 DFQATT and CDR2 SNEGSKA (reference sequence). CDR3 sequence: CSASTATDTQYF. In DNA form, the CDR3 reads TGCAGTGCTAGTACCGCGACAGATACGCAGTATTTT.

The V call is TRBV27, the J call TRBJ2-1; D is perhaps TRBD1 (5 bases). The V end was cut by 5 bases, the J end by 4 bases, with 12 bases between. The germline CDR1 and CDR2 sequences are MNHEY and SMNVEV (reference sequence). The CDR3 contains 14 residues. Written as DNA, the CDR3 is TGTGCCAGCAGTCCCCTCAACAGGTACAATGAGCAGTTCTTC. It is translated as CASSPLNRYNEQFF.

The genes are TRBV20-1 and TRBJ2-6, with 8 bases matching TRBD2. Germline V gene data show CDR1 as DFQATT and CDR2 as SNEGSKA (reference sequence). Trimming removed 2 bases from V and 7 bases from J; junction bases left unmatched: 4. The CDR3 has 14 residues. CDR3 DNA: TGCAGTGCTAGACCTCTAGCGGGTGCCAACGTCCTGACTTTC. It translates to CSARPLAGANVLTF.

J is TRBJ2-3 and V is TRBV15; D is unclear. V gave up 6 bases and J gave up 0 bases, with 4 bases separating them. The CDR3 sequence is 12 residues long. CDR1 is LNHNV and CDR2 is YYDKDF in the germline V gene (reference sequence). In DNA, the CDR3 is TGTGCCACCAGGGAGAGCACAGATACGCAGTATTTT. Encoded protein: CATRESTDTQYF.

Here the CDR3 reads CSVVGVRLADTQYF. Here the CDR3 DNA reads TGCAGCGTTGTTGGAGTGCGGTTAGCAGATACGCAGTATTTT. The chain employs TRBV29-1 and TRBJ2-3; D uncertain. CDR1 and CDR2 (germline): SQVTM, ANQGSEA. V was shortened by 4 bases and J by 4 bases, with 15 bases between the two germline ends. The CDR3 contains 14 residues.